This T cell receptor (beta chain) was observed in a study of cytomegalovirus exposure and HLA in healthy donors. Use of 60 Vbeta and 13 Jbeta primers characterized the PCR. TCRdb's table, derived via immunoSEQ multiplex PCR, lists solely in-frame clones and lacks some. The sample includes 110,000 to 150,000 clones, roughly 70% of them seen just once. This clone was seen a handful of times. After removal of 6 bases from V and 7 bases from J, the junction contained 19 bases not matched to a gene. In germline, CDR1 is ENHRY, CDR2 SYGVKD. The CDR3 has 17 amino acids. This chain uses TRBV10-3 with TRBJ2-3; TRBD2 matches 7 bases. The sequenced sample consisted of PBMCs. This TCR came from a man in his fifties or sixties in good health and CMV-seronegative. CDR3 DNA sequence: TGTGCCATCAGGGGCGGGAGCTTCCCCAGCTACCCCAATACGCAGTATTTT. This encodes CAIRGGSFPSYPNTQYF.